These 30 T cell receptor beta chains share one sample of origin, sequenced in a study of lymphopenia after photon versus proton radiotherapy. TCRdb's copy holds only in-frame clones and misses some; the assay was immunoSEQ multiplex PCR. This sample has 52,000 or so clones, with about 92% found just once. Sequences were derived from peripheral blood, sampled from a patient treated with photon-based radiotherapy. The receptors derive from a woman aged 40 to 50 with cholangiocarcinoma.

V usage is TRBV7-9 and J usage is TRBJ2-1, with D possibly being TRBD2 (5 bases). Trimming took off 3 bases at V and 7 bases at J, with 16 bases between the two ends. The CDR3 covers 15 residues. Germline loops: CDR1 SEHNR, CDR2 FQNEAQ (reference sequence). The CDR3 DNA reads TGTGCCAGCAGCTTGGTTCACGGGATAATAAATGAGCAGTTCTTC. Its translation: CASSLVHGIINEQFF.

The J gene is TRBJ2-3, the V gene TRBV6-5; D perhaps matches TRBD2 (6 bases). V was clipped by 9 bases and J by 5 bases, with 18 bases between them. The germline V gene has CDR1 MNHEY and CDR2 SVGAGI. The CDR3 loop spans 14 amino acids. CDR3: CASKTGEWGDTQYF. In DNA, the CDR3 is TGTGCCAGTAAAACGGGGGAGTGGGGAGATACGCAGTATTTT.

This clone was detected a few times. The chain is built from TRBV9 and TRBJ1-2; the D is unclear. This CDR3 region has 12 residues. Trimming cost V 3 bases and J 7 bases, with 10 bases left between them. Germline-derived CDR1 and CDR2 are SGDLS and YYNGEE. The CDR3 sequence is CASSERASGYTF. CDR3 DNA sequence: TGTGCCAGCAGCGAGAGGGCCAGTGGCTACACCTTC.

This clone was detected once. This chain joins TRBV6-5 and TRBJ1-2; no clear D. V was cut by 10 bases and J by 5 bases, with 11 bases left in between. The CDR3 loop spans 11 amino acids. CDR1 and CDR2 from the germline V gene are MNHEY and SVGAGI. The CDR3, as DNA: TGTGCCACACAAGTGGGGTATGGCTACACCTTC. Encoded protein: CATQVGYGYTF.

The chain uses TRBV11-2 and TRBJ1-6; 11 bases match TRBD1. This CDR3 has 19 residues. Germline CDR1 reads SGHAT; CDR2 reads FQNNGV. V was clipped by 7 bases and J by 0 bases; unmatched bases: 11. The CDR3 is CASTQGPGTGGSYNSPLHF. The CDR3 region has the DNA TGTGCCAGCACCCAGGGTCCCGGGACAGGGGGCTCCTATAATTCACCCCTCCACTTT. Supplemented by reference TRBV11-2 and TRBJ1-6, the full variable domain reads EAGVAQSPRYKIIEKRQSVAFWCNPISGHATLYWYQQILGQGPKLLIQFQNNGVVDDSQLPKDRFSAERLKGVDSTLKIQPAKLEDSAVYLCASTQGPGTGGSYNSPLHFGNGTRLTVT.

V is TRBV13 and J is TRBJ1-1; unclear D gene. The V end was cut by 3 bases, the J end by 9 bases, with 11 bases between. The germline V gene encodes CDR1 PRHDT and CDR2 FYEKMQ (reference sequence). The CDR3 extends over 12 amino acids. The DNA for the CDR3 is TGTGCCAGCAGCTTGAGCTCGCCGCAAGCTTTCTTT. Translated, it gives CASSLSSPQAFF.

The chain employs TRBV28 and TRBJ1-1, with D unresolved. Germline V gene data show CDR1 as MDHEN and CDR2 as SYDVKM. CDR3 length: 11 residues. V lost 4 bases and J lost 8, with 8 bases in between. This CDR3 is CASSSGREAFF. Here the CDR3 DNA reads TGTGCCAGCAGTTCGGGCAGGGAAGCTTTCTTT.

The J gene is TRBJ2-1, the V gene TRBV11-2; D possibly corresponds to TRBD2 (6 bases). CDR1 is SGHAT and CDR2 is FQNNGV in the germline V gene. There are 14 residues in the CDR3. Trimming shortened V by 1 base and J by 4 bases, and 8 bases separated the two germline ends. CDR3 sequence: CASSLGTTYNEQFF. For the CDR3, the DNA is TGTGCCAGCAGCTTAGGGACTACTTACAATGAGCAGTTCTTC.

The chain links TRBV28 to TRBJ2-3; D is unresolved. Deletions cut 4 bases from V and 1 base from J, with 3 bases between. Germline V CDR1 and CDR2: MDHEN, SYDVKM. There are 12 residues in the CDR3. The CDR3 DNA reads as TGTGCCAGCAGTTCGGGCACAGATACGCAGTATTTT. Protein: CASSSGTDTQYF.

The J gene is TRBJ1-1, the V gene TRBV28, with D possibly being TRBD1 (5 bases). CDR3 length: 16 residues. Trimming shortened V by 1 base and J by 5 bases, and 17 bases separated the two germline ends. From germline, CDR1 is MDHEN and CDR2 SYDVKM. Here the CDR3 DNA reads TGTGCCAGCAGTTTATTTGAGTTCGGGGGAAAAACTGAAGCTTTCTTT. Residues: CASSLFEFGGKTEAFF.

The chain couples TRBV25-1 to TRBJ2-1; D perhaps matches TRBD2 (7 bases). V shed 5 bases and J shed 9 bases, with 14 bases lying between them. The V gene's germline CDR1 is MGHDK and CDR2 SYGVNS. CDR3 length equals 13 residues. This CDR3 is CASSKGGDPEQFF. DNA for the CDR3: TGTGCCAGCAGTAAAGGGGGGGATCCTGAGCAGTTCTTC.

The chain recombines TRBV7-9 with TRBJ1-1, with D uncertain. CDR3 size: 13 residues. V was trimmed by 0 bases and J by 7 bases, leaving 9 bases between them. Looked up from germline, CDR1 is SEHNR and CDR2 is FQNEAQ (reference sequence). DNA of the CDR3: TGTGCCAGCAGCTTAGCTACAAGCTATGAAGCTTTCTTT. Translated, it gives CASSLATSYEAFF.

This clone appeared a single time. The chain has TRBV30 and TRBJ1-1; D is unclear. This CDR3 contains 11 residues. V dropped 4 bases and J dropped 4 bases, with 7 bases sitting between them. Germline CDR1 GTSNPN, CDR2 SVGIG (reference sequence). The CDR3 DNA reads TGTGCCTGGATAGGGCTCACTGAAGCTTTCTTT. Its translation is CAWIGLTEAFF.

The chain is built from TRBV11-2 and TRBJ1-1, with D possibly matching TRBD1 (5 bases). V lost 1 base and J lost 8, with 14 bases in between. The CDR3 has 14 amino acids. CDR1 SGHAT and CDR2 FQNNGV come from the germline V gene. The chain's CDR3 is CASSLAPGGYEAFF. CDR3 nucleotide sequence: TGTGCCAGCAGCTTAGCACCCGGGGGGTACGAAGCTTTCTTT. Full variable domain (rest looked up from reference TRBV11-2 and TRBJ1-1): EAGVAQSPRYKIIEKRQSVAFWCNPISGHATLYWYQQILGQGPKLLIQFQNNGVVDDSQLPKDRFSAERLKGVDSTLKIQPAKLEDSAVYLCASSLAPGGYEAFFGQGTRLTVV.

The chain recombines TRBV28 with TRBJ2-7, with TRBD1 matching 9 bases. This CDR3 spans 14 amino acids. CDR1 and CDR2 from the germline V gene are MDHEN and SYDVKM. The ends lost 6 bases at V and 6 bases at J; junction bases unmatched: 9. The CDR3 region has the DNA TGTGCCAGCAGCGGCAGGGACAGGGTTCGCGAGCAGTACTTC. Its protein product is CASSGRDRVREQYF.

The V and J genes are TRBV6-6 and TRBJ1-6; 11 bases agree with TRBD1. Germline V lookup: CDR1 MNHNY, CDR2 SVGAGI (reference sequence). The CDR3 consists of 15 residues. J was trimmed by 11 bases and V by 2 bases; bases with no gene match: 5. This CDR3 reads CASSYGQGAGAPLHF. In nucleotides, the CDR3 is TGTGCCAGCAGTTACGGACAGGGGGCAGGTGCACCCCTCCACTTT.

In DNA, the CDR3 is TGTGCCAGCAGCGACACCGGGACAGGGGGCTACGAGCAGTACTTC. Translation: CASSDTGTGGYEQYF. The chain recombines TRBV4-2 with TRBJ2-7, with 11 bases identical to TRBD1. Per the germline V gene, CDR1 is LGHNA and CDR2 is YNFKEQ. J was trimmed by 3 bases and V by 5 bases; bases with no gene match: 6. CDR3 length: 15 residues.

The chain employs TRBV7-8 and TRBJ2-1; possible D gene TRBD2, 6 bases. The germline V gene has CDR1 SGHVS and CDR2 FQNEAQ. V was cut by 3 bases and J by 6 bases, with 12 bases left in between. CDR3 length equals 14 residues. The CDR3 loop reads CASSFRYGGNEQFF. The CDR3 nucleotides are TGTGCCAGCAGCTTTCGGTACGGGGGCAATGAGCAGTTCTTC.

The chain carries TRBV2 and TRBJ2-1; D is uncertain. The germline V gene encodes CDR1 SNHLY and CDR2 FYNNEI. V lost 5 bases and J 9 bases, leaving 11 bases between the germline ends. This CDR3 has 12 residues. The CDR3 nucleotides are TGTGCCAGCAGTAATCCGTCTGGTGAGCAGTTCTTC. This encodes CASSNPSGEQFF.

This rearrangement joins TRBV7-6 to TRBJ2-3; 12 bases match TRBD2. CDR3 length equals 15 residues. The germline gives CDR1 SGHVS, CDR2 FNYEAQ. Germline trimming cut 4 bases from V and 1 base from J; bases unmatched to any gene: 0. The CDR3 sequence: CASSWTSGGTDTQYF. DNA of the CDR3: TGTGCCAGCAGCTGGACTAGCGGGGGCACAGATACGCAGTATTTT. Full variable domain (rest looked up from reference TRBV7-6 and TRBJ2-3): GAGVSQSPRYKVTKRGQDVALRCDPISGHVSLYWYRQALGQGPEFLTYFNYEAQQDKSGLPNDRFSAERPEGSISTLTIQRTEQRDSAMYRCASSWTSGGTDTQYFGPGTRLTVL.

This chain uses TRBV7-9 with TRBJ2-7, with 10 bases identical to TRBD2. The CDR3 has 14 residues. Germline V gene data show CDR1 as SEHNR and CDR2 as FQNEAQ (reference sequence). The J segment lost 8 bases and the V segment lost 5 bases, leaving 9 bases of the junction unmatched. CDR3 sequence reads: CASSGRSGGLKQYF. The CDR3 nucleotides are TGTGCCAGCAGCGGACGTAGCGGGGGGTTAAAGCAGTACTTC.

The J gene is TRBJ2-5, the V gene TRBV5-1; D gene ambiguous. V gave up 2 bases and J gave up 1 base, with 0 bases separating them. CDR1 is SGHRS, CDR2 YFSETQ, per germline. CDR3 size: 11 residues. CDR3 coding DNA: TGCGCCAGCAGCTTCCAAGAGACCCAGTACTTC. Amino acid sequence: CASSFQETQYF.

The V and J genes are TRBV28 and TRBJ2-1; 7 bases are shared with TRBD2. Looked up from germline, CDR1 is MDHEN and CDR2 is SYDVKM. The CDR3 totals 17 residues. The ends lost 5 bases at V and 1 base at J; junction bases unmatched: 11. The CDR3 sequence is CASSTSGSGSSYNEQFF. The CDR3 coding sequence is TGTGCCAGCAGTACCTCCGGTAGCGGGTCTTCCTACAATGAGCAGTTCTTC.

This rearrangement joins TRBV19 to TRBJ2-2; no clear D. Trimming took off 5 bases at V and 6 bases at J, with 13 bases between the two ends. The CDR3 runs to 14 residues. Per germline, CDR1 LNHDA and CDR2 SQIVND (reference sequence). The CDR3 is CASSGSAVAGELFF. CDR3 in DNA: TGTGCCAGTAGTGGTTCGGCAGTTGCCGGGGAGCTGTTTTTT.

The chain links TRBV14 to TRBJ1-1, with D uncertain. In germline, CDR1 is SGHDN, CDR2 FVKESK. V was trimmed by 3 bases and J by 4 bases, leaving 9 bases between them. CDR3 length: 13 amino acids. The CDR3 sequence is CASSQVGSTEAFF. In DNA form, the CDR3 reads TGTGCCAGCAGCCAGGTAGGATCCACTGAAGCTTTCTTT. The variable domain in full, completed from reference TRBV14 and TRBJ1-1, reads EAGVTQFPSHSVIEKGQTVTLRCDPISGHDNLYWYRRVMGKEIKFLLHFVKESKQDESGMPNNRFLAERTGGTYSTLKVQPAELEDSGVYFCASSQVGSTEAFFGQGTRLTVV.

The chain combines TRBV7-2 with TRBJ1-1; TRBD1 matches 10 bases. The junction had 3 bases not matched to a gene; V was cut back by 4 bases and J by 4 bases. This CDR3 spans 14 amino acids. From germline, CDR1 is SGHTA and CDR2 FQGNSA. In DNA, the CDR3 is TGTGCCAGCAGCTCAGGACAGGGGGTCACTGAAGCTTTCTTT. It encodes CASSSGQGVTEAFF.

The chain carries TRBV27 and TRBJ1-2; 7 positions agree with TRBD1. The CDR3 runs to 16 residues. The V gene end was trimmed by 6 bases and the J gene end by 0 bases; junction bases not matched to a gene: 10. Per the germline V gene, CDR1 is MNHEY and CDR2 is SMNVEV (reference sequence). As DNA, the CDR3 is TGTGCCAGCAGCCCACACCGGGACAGCACTAACTATGGCTACACCTTC. Amino acid sequence: CASSPHRDSTNYGYTF.

The chain employs TRBV30 and TRBJ1-5; D is undetermined. The CDR3 is 10 residues long. Germline V gives CDR1 GTSNPN, CDR2 SVGIG (reference sequence). The CDR3 bases are TGTGCTCCCACGCGGCAGCCCCAGCATTTT. Its protein product is CAPTRQPQHF. Variable domain in full (rest from reference TRBV30 and TRBJ1-5): SQTIHQWPATLVQPVGSPLSLECTVEGTSNPNLYWYRQAAGRGLQLLFYSVGIGQISSEVPQNLSASRPQDRQFILSSKKLLLSDSGFYLCAPTRQPQHFGDGTRLSIL.

The chain recombines TRBV7-9 with TRBJ2-3; 7 nucleotides align to TRBD2. The germline CDR1 and CDR2 sequences are SEHNR and FQNEAQ (reference sequence). The CDR3 sequence is 16 residues long. Losses at the gene ends were 4 bases for V and 5 bases for J; bases not matched to a gene: 12. The CDR3, as DNA: TGTGCCAGCAGCTACTCGGTTGGGGTAGCGGGAGATACGCAGTATTTT. It specifies CASSYSVGVAGDTQYF.

The rearrangement joins TRBV14 to TRBJ1-4; no firm D call. With 1 base removed from V and 8 bases from J, the gap between germline ends came to 14 bases. There are 15 residues in the CDR3. Looked up from germline, CDR1 is SGHDN and CDR2 is FVKESK. In DNA form, the CDR3 reads TGTGCCAGCAGCCAAGGATTCCCCAGAGCCGAAAAACTGTTTTTT. This encodes CASSQGFPRAEKLFF.